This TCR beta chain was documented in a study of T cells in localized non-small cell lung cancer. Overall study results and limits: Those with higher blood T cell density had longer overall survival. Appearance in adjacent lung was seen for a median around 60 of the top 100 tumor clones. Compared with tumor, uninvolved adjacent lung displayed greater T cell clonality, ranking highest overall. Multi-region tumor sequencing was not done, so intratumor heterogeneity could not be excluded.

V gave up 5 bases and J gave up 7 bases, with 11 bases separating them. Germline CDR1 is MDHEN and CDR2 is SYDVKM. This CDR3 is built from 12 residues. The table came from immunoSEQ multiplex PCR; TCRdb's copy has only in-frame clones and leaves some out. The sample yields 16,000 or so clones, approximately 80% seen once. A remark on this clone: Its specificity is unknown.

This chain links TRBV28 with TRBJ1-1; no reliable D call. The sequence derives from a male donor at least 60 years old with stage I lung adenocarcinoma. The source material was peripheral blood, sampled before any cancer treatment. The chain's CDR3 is CASSTPGREAFF. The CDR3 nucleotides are TGTGCCAGCAGTACGCCCGGGCGTGAAGCTTTCTTT.